The clone carrying this T cell receptor beta chain was counted a few times. Per the germline V gene, CDR1 is ENHRY and CDR2 is SYGVKD. The CDR3 spans 12 residues. Trimming took off 1 base at V and 0 bases at J, with 0 bases between the two ends. The sample belongs to a study of response to subunit inactivated influenza vaccine. TCRdb recomputed calls from the RT-PCR reads with MiXCR, one row per CDR3 protein. The sample holds about 540,000 distinct CDR3 sequences; approximately 20% are singletons and the top ten take 2.5% to 3.5%. The sample also formed part of further work on T cells expressing NK-cell markers. That report notes: A 5'RACE template switching approach incorporating UMIs was used to make TCR beta cDNA. TCR beta repertoires came from sorted CD3+CD56+NKG2C+, CD3+CD56+NKG2C- and CD3+CD56-NKG2C+ T cells. In a group of five to seven donors, dominant NKG2C+ clonotypes represented 1.0-7.0% of CD8+ T cells. The same clonotypes also predominated in the CD3+CD56-NKG2C+ fraction of a handful of donors.

This chain connects TRBV10-3 to TRBJ2-5; D not resolved. Sequenced material: CD4+ T cells sorted from PBMCs, taken 12 days after vaccination. The clonotype comes from a man over 45 who received an inactivated influenza vaccine. The CDR3 DNA reads as TGTGCCATCAGTGAGTACCAAGAGACCCAGTACTTC. Translating gives CAISEYQETQYF.